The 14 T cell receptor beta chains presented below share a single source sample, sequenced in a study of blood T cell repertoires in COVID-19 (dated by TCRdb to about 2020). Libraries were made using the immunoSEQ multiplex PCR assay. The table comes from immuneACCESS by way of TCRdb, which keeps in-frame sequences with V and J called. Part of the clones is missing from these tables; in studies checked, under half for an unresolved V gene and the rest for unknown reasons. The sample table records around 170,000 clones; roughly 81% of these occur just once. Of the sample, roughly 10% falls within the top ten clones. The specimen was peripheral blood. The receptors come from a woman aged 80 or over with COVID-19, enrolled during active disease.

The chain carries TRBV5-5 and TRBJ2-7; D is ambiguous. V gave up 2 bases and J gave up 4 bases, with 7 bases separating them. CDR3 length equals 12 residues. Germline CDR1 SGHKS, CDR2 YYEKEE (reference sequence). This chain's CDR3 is CASSFLGYEQYF. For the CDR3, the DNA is TGTGCCAGCAGCTTCCTCGGTTACGAGCAGTACTTC.

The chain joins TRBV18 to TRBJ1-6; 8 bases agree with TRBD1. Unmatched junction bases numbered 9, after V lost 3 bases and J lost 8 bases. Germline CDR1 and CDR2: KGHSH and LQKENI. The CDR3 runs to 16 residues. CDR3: CASSPRTGTGDSPLHF. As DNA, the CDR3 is TGTGCCAGCTCACCGCGTACCGGGACAGGAGATTCACCCCTCCACTTT.

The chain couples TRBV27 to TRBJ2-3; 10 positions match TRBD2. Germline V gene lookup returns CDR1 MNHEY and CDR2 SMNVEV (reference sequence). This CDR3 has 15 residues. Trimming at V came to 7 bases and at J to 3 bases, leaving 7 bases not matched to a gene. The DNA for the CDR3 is TGTGCCAGCACCTTTCTAGCGGGAGTTACAGATACGCAGTATTTT. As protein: CASTFLAGVTDTQYF.

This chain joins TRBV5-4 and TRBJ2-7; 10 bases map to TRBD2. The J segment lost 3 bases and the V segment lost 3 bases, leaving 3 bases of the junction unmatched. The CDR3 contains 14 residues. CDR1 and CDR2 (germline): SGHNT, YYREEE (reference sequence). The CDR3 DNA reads TGTGCCAGCAGCTCTGGACTAGCGGTCTACGAGCAGTACTTC. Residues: CASSSGLAVYEQYF.

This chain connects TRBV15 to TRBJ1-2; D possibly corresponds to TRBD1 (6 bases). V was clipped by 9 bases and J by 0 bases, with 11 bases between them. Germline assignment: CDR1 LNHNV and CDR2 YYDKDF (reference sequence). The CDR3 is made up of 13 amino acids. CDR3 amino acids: CATRHRANYGYTF. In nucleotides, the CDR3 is TGTGCCACTCGACACAGGGCTAACTATGGCTACACCTTC.

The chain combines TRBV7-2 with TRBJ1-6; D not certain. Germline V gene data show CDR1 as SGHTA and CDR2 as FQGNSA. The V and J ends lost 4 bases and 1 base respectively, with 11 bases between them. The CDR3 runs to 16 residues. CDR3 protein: CASSSPGGSYNSPLHF. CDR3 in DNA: TGTGCCAGCAGCTCGCCGGGTGGTTCCTATAATTCACCCCTCCACTTT.

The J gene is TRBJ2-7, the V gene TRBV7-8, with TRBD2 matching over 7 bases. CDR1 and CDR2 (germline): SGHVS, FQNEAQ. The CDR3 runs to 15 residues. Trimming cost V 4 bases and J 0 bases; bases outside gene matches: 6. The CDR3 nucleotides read TGTGCCAGCAGCTGGGAGGGGACGAGCTCCTACGAGCAGTACTTC. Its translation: CASSWEGTSSYEQYF.

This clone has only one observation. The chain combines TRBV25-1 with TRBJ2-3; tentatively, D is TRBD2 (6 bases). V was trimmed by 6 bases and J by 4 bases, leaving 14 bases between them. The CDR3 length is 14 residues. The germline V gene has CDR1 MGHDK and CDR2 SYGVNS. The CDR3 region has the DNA TGTGCCAGCAGCCCTTCCGGGACTCCAGATACGCAGTATTTT. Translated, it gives CASSPSGTPDTQYF.

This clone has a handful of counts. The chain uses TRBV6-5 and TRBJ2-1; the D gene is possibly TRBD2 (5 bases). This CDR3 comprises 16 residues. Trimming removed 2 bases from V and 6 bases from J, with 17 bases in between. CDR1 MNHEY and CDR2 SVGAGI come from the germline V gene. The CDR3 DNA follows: TGTGCCAGCAGTTACAGGAGGTCATTGATACTCAATGAGCAGTTCTTC. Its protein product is CASSYRRSLILNEQFF.

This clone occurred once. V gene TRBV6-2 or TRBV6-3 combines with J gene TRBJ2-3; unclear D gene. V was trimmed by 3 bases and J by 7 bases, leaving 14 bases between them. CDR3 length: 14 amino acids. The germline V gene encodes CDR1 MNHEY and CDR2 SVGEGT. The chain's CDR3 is CASSYVLRGYTQYF. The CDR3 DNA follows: TGTGCCAGCAGTTATGTACTCAGAGGTTATACGCAGTATTTT.

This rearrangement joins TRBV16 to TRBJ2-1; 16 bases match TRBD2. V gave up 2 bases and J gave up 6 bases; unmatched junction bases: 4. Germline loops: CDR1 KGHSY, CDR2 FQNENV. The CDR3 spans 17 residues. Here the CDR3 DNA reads TGTGCCAGCAGCCAACCGGGACTAGCGGGGGGGCGCAATGAGCAGTTCTTC. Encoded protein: CASSQPGLAGGRNEQFF.

DNA of the CDR3: TGTGCCATCAGTGAGTCTACTTTTCACAATGAGCAGTTCTTC. This gives the protein CAISESTFHNEQFF. This rearrangement joins TRBV10-3 to TRBJ2-1; D call uncertain. Trimming left V 0 bases short and J 5 bases short, with 8 bases between. CDR1 ENHRY and CDR2 SYGVKD come from the germline V gene. This CDR3 has 14 amino acids.

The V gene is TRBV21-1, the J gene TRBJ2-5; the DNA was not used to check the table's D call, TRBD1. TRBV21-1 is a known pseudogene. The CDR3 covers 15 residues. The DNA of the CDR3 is TGTGCCAGCAGCAAGGACAGGGGCGGTCAAGAGACCCAGTACTTC. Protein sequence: CASSKDRGGQETQYF.

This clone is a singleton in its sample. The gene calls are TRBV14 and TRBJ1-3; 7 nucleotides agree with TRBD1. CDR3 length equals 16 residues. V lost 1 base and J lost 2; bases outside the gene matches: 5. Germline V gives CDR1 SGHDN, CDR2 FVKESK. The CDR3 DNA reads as TGTGCCAGCAGCCAAGCAACAGGGGTGGCTGGAAACACCATATATTTT. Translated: CASSQATGVAGNTIYF.